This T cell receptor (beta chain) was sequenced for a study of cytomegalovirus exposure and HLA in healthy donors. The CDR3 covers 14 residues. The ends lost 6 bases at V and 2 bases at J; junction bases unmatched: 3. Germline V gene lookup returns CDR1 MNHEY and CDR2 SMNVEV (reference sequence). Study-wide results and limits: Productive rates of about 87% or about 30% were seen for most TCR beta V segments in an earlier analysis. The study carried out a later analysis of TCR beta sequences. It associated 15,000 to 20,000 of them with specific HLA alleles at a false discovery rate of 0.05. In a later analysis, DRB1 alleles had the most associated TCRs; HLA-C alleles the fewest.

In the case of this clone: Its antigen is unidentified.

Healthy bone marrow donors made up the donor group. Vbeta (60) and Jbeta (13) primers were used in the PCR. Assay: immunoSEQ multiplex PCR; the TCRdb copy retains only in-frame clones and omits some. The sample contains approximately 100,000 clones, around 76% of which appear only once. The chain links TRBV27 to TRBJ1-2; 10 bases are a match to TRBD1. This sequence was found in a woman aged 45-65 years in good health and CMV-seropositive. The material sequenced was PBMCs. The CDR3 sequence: CASRRTGGNYGYTF. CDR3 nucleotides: TGTGCCAGCAGGCGGACAGGGGGAAACTATGGCTACACCTTC.